The rows below give T cell receptor beta chains drawn from one sample of a study of blood T cells in healthy people across ages. TCRdb used MiXCR to reprocess the 5' RACE reads, holding one entry per CDR3 protein. The sample lists hundreds of thousands of distinct CDR3 sequences, about half seen once, with roughly 30% in the top ten. Source material: blood. All receptors derive from a woman aged 55-69 years in good health. Each CDR3 is given with its conserved first and last residue. The D gene is left open where the match is weak. Size is omitted from some rows. Given values are once, few, many or a class for expanded clones.

j_gene: TRBJ1-2
v_gene: TRBV6-6
d_gene: -
abundance: few
CDR3nt: TGTGCCAGCAGCCCCAGACCCTCCTATGGCTACACCTTC
CDR3aa: CASSPRPSYGYTF

j_gene: TRBJ1-5
v_gene: TRBV20-1
d_gene: -
abundance: -
CDR3nt: TGCAGTGCCCCTGGGGCATTGGACCAGCCCCAGCATTTT
CDR3aa: CSAPGALDQPQHF

j_gene: TRBJ2-7
v_gene: TRBV20-1
d_gene: -
abundance: -
CDR3nt: TGCAGTGATCCGGACGGAACCTACGAGCAGTACTTC
CDR3aa: CSDPDGTYEQYF

j_gene: TRBJ2-3
v_gene: TRBV7-2
d_gene: -
abundance: -
CDR3nt: TGTGCCAGCAGCCCCTCAGCCGGGCAGGATACGCAGTATTTT
CDR3aa: CASSPSAGQDTQYF

j_gene: TRBJ2-5
v_gene: TRBV11-1
d_gene: TRBD2
abundance: -
CDR3nt: TGTGCCGGCAGCCACCGACTAGCGGGAAAAGAGACCCAGTACTTC
CDR3aa: CAGSHRLAGKETQYF

j_gene: TRBJ2-1
v_gene: TRBV6-6
d_gene: TRBD1
abundance: few
CDR3nt: TGTGCCAGCTCCGGGACAGGGAGGGGGTACAATGAGCAGTTCTTC
CDR3aa: CASSGTGRGYNEQFF

j_gene: TRBJ2-1
v_gene: TRBV7-2
d_gene: TRBD2
abundance: -
CDR3nt: TGTGCCAGCAGCTCTAGGACTAGCGTTTACAATGAGCAGTTCTTC
CDR3aa: CASSSRTSVYNEQFF

j_gene: TRBJ2-4
v_gene: TRBV7-2
d_gene: -
abundance: few
CDR3nt: TGTGCCAGCAGCTTAAGGCGTGGTGGGGGGCAGTACTTC
CDR3aa: CASSLRRGGGQYF

j_gene: TRBJ2-7
v_gene: TRBV27
d_gene: -
abundance: few
CDR3nt: TGTGCCAGCAGTTTCTCGGGGTTCTCCTACGAGCAGTACTTC
CDR3aa: CASSFSGFSYEQYF

j_gene: TRBJ2-1
v_gene: TRBV4-2
d_gene: TRBD2
abundance: many
CDR3nt: TGTGCCAGCAGCCAGACTAGCGGGGGAAACAATGAGCAGTTCTTC
CDR3aa: CASSQTSGGNNEQFF

j_gene: TRBJ2-1
v_gene: TRBV20-1
d_gene: TRBD1
abundance: -
CDR3nt: TGCAGTGCTAGAGATCCTCGGACAGGAGTCTACAATGAGCAGTTCTTC
CDR3aa: CSARDPRTGVYNEQFF

j_gene: TRBJ2-1
v_gene: TRBV2
d_gene: TRBD1
abundance: -
CDR3nt: TGTGCCAGCAATCGACAGGGGAACAATGAGCAGTTCTTC
CDR3aa: CASNRQGNNEQFF

j_gene: TRBJ2-1
v_gene: TRBV12-3/TRBV12-4
d_gene: TRBD2
abundance: -
CDR3nt: TGTGCCAGCACCATACTAGCGGGAGTTTACAATGAGCAGTTCTTC
CDR3aa: CASTILAGVYNEQFF

j_gene: TRBJ2-1
v_gene: TRBV4-2
d_gene: -
abundance: -
CDR3nt: TGTGCCAGCAGCCAATCGAGCGGTCGGGAGTTCTTC
CDR3aa: CASSQSSGREFF

j_gene: TRBJ2-5
v_gene: TRBV5-5
d_gene: -
abundance: -
CDR3nt: TGTGCCAGCAGCTTAGAGGCGGGAAGCAGGAAGACCCAGTACTTC
CDR3aa: CASSLEAGSRKTQYF

j_gene: TRBJ1-3
v_gene: TRBV29-1
d_gene: -
abundance: -
CDR3nt: TGCAGCGTTGGAGCAAGCTCTGGAAACACCATATATTTT
CDR3aa: CSVGASSGNTIYF

j_gene: TRBJ1-2
v_gene: TRBV9
d_gene: -
abundance: few
CDR3nt: TGTGCCAGCAACACTCAGAGATCCCGGACGGGTGGCTACACCTTC
CDR3aa: CASNTQRSRTGGYTF

j_gene: TRBJ2-3
v_gene: TRBV7-2
d_gene: TRBD2
abundance: -
CDR3nt: TGTGCCAGCAGCTCATGGCGGGAGTGGGAAGATACGCAGTATTTT
CDR3aa: CASSSWREWEDTQYF

j_gene: TRBJ2-7
v_gene: TRBV7-2
d_gene: TRBD2
abundance: -
CDR3nt: TGTGCCAGCAGCTTAGTACTAGCGGGAGGGTCCCACGAGCAGTACTTC
CDR3aa: CASSLVLAGGSHEQYF

j_gene: TRBJ2-1
v_gene: TRBV7-2
d_gene: -
abundance: once
CDR3nt: TGTGCCAGCAGCTTGGGGGGATTCAGTGAGCAGTTCTTC
CDR3aa: CASSLGGFSEQFF

j_gene: TRBJ2-7
v_gene: TRBV10-3
d_gene: TRBD2
abundance: many
CDR3nt: TGTGCCATCAGCGGCGGGACTAGCGGGTACGAGCAGTACTTC
CDR3aa: CAISGGTSGYEQYF

j_gene: TRBJ2-1
v_gene: TRBV18
d_gene: -
abundance: few
CDR3nt: TGTGCCAGCTCACTGGAGAGTAGTGAGCAGTTCTTC
CDR3aa: CASSLESSEQFF

j_gene: TRBJ2-4
v_gene: TRBV6-6
d_gene: -
abundance: -
CDR3nt: TGTGCCAGCAGCTGGCCGCGGGATTCGAAGAACATTCAGTACTTC
CDR3aa: CASSWPRDSKNIQYF

j_gene: TRBJ2-1
v_gene: TRBV7-9
d_gene: TRBD1
abundance: -
CDR3nt: TGTGCCAGCAGCTACCCCCGACAGGGTATTAACAATGAGCAGTTCTTC
CDR3aa: CASSYPRQGINNEQFF

j_gene: TRBJ1-2
v_gene: TRBV7-2
d_gene: -
abundance: -
CDR3nt: TGTGCCAGCATCCCCAGGCGTTGGGGAGACTATGGCTACACCTTC
CDR3aa: CASIPRRWGDYGYTF

j_gene: TRBJ2-5
v_gene: TRBV6-2/TRBV6-3
d_gene: -
abundance: -
CDR3nt: TGTGCCAGCAGGCCACCACTCAAACCGGGACACCTAGACCAAGAGACCCAGTACTTC
CDR3aa: CASRPPLKPGHLDQETQYF

j_gene: TRBJ1-6
v_gene: TRBV6-6
d_gene: TRBD1
abundance: -
CDR3nt: TGTGCCAGCAACAGGGGGAGCTCCTATAATTCACCCCTCCACTTT
CDR3aa: CASNRGSSYNSPLHF

j_gene: TRBJ2-7
v_gene: TRBV4-1
d_gene: -
abundance: -
CDR3nt: TGCGCCAGCAGCCAAGAATGGGACGAGCAGTACTTC
CDR3aa: CASSQEWDEQYF

j_gene: TRBJ2-2
v_gene: TRBV7-3
d_gene: -
abundance: -
CDR3nt: TGTGCCAGCAGCTTAACCCTTAACACCGGGGAGCTGTTTTTT
CDR3aa: CASSLTLNTGELFF

j_gene: TRBJ2-3
v_gene: TRBV6-6
d_gene: -
abundance: few
CDR3nt: TGTGCCAGCAGTGCCGGACAAGCCGAGGCGCAGTATTTT
CDR3aa: CASSAGQAEAQYF

j_gene: TRBJ2-5
v_gene: TRBV18
d_gene: -
abundance: -
CDR3nt: TGTGCCAGCTCACCAGTCGCGGACCAAGAGACCCAGTACTTC
CDR3aa: CASSPVADQETQYF

j_gene: TRBJ2-1
v_gene: TRBV7-3
d_gene: TRBD2
abundance: large
CDR3nt: TGTGCCAGCAGCCAGGGACTACACTCCTACAATGAGCAGTTCTTC
CDR3aa: CASSQGLHSYNEQFF

j_gene: TRBJ1-4
v_gene: TRBV7-9
d_gene: -
abundance: -
CDR3nt: TGTGCCAGCAGCTTATGGTCACCTTTTAATGAAAAACTGTTTTTT
CDR3aa: CASSLWSPFNEKLFF

j_gene: TRBJ1-2
v_gene: TRBV2
d_gene: -
abundance: few
CDR3nt: TGTGCCAGCAGTGAAGATCAGGCCCATAGGTTCTACTATGGCTACACCTTC
CDR3aa: CASSEDQAHRFYYGYTF

j_gene: TRBJ2-7
v_gene: TRBV20-1
d_gene: -
abundance: few
CDR3nt: TGCAGTGCTAGAGATTGGGTTGGGGACGAGCAGTACTTC
CDR3aa: CSARDWVGDEQYF

j_gene: TRBJ1-2
v_gene: TRBV15
d_gene: -
abundance: -
CDR3nt: TGTGCCACCAGCAGACAGGGAGTATTAGGCTACACCTTC
CDR3aa: CATSRQGVLGYTF

j_gene: TRBJ2-5
v_gene: TRBV9
d_gene: TRBD2
abundance: -
CDR3nt: TGTGCCAGCAGCGTAGCTGGGCTAGCGGGGCAAGAGACCCAGTACTTC
CDR3aa: CASSVAGLAGQETQYF

j_gene: TRBJ2-5
v_gene: TRBV10-3
d_gene: -
abundance: -
CDR3nt: TGTGCCATCAGTGAGTCCGGGACCGAAGAGACCCAGTACTTC
CDR3aa: CAISESGTEETQYF

j_gene: TRBJ2-1
v_gene: TRBV29-1
d_gene: TRBD2
abundance: few
CDR3nt: TGCAGCGTGGAAAACCCTAGCGGGAGTCTCGAGCAGTTCTTC
CDR3aa: CSVENPSGSLEQFF